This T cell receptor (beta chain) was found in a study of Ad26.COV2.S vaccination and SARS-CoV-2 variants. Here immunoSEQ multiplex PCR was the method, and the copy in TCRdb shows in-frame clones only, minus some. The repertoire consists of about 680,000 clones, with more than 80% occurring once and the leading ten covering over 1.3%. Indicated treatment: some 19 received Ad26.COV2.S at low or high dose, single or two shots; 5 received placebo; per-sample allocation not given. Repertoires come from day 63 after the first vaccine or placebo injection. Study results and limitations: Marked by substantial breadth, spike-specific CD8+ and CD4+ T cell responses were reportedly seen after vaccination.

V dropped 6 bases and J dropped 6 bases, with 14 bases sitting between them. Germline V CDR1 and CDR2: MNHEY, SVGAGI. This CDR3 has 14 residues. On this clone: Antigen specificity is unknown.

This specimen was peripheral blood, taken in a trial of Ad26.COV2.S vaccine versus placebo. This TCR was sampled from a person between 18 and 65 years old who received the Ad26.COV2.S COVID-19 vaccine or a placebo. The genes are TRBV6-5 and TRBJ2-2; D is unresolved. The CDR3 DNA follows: TGTGCCAGCAGGAGGCTGCAAGAAGCCGGGGAGCTGTTTTTT. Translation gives CASRRLQEAGELFF.